Detailed here is one T cell receptor (beta chain). Its antigen remains unknown. The germline V gene has CDR1 SGHAT and CDR2 FQNNGV. V shed 4 bases, J shed 5 bases, and the junction held 13 bases outside the gene matches. The length of the CDR3 is 17 residues. The data belong to a study of naive and memory T cell subsets. Broader study findings: Possibly reflecting memory cells re-expressing CD45RA, a few larger clonotypes occurred in naive repertoires, especially CD8.

The beta constant-region primer was an equimolar mix of two oligonucleotides covering TRBC1 and TRBC2. Ligated cDNA was amplified by four rounds of PCR with nested alpha and beta constant-region primers and SP2. TCRdb independently ran MiXCR on the UMI-ligation and nested PCR reads; one entry per CDR3 protein. The table records approximately 150,000 distinct CDR3 sequences, 15% to 25% of them present only once. The receptor was derived from a human donor in good health. This chain joins TRBV11-2 and TRBJ2-7; TRBD2 aligns across 11 bases. Sequenced sample: naive CD8+ T cells from blood. The CDR3 coding sequence is TGTGCCAGCAGCTCCGGAGGGGCGCTAGCGGGAGGCCACGAGCAGTACTTC. Translated, it gives CASSSGGALAGGHEQYF.